This T cell receptor (beta chain) was sequenced for a study of cytomegalovirus exposure and HLA in healthy donors. Findings and limits, study-wide: The productive fraction for most TCR beta V segments was about 90% or about 30% in an earlier analysis.

V was clipped by 4 bases and J by 4 bases; unmatched bases: 7. Germline loops: CDR1 SGDLS, CDR2 YYNGEE. This CDR3 contains 14 residues. PCR employed 60 Vbeta and 13 Jbeta primers. Profiling relied on immunoSEQ multiplex PCR, and the TCRdb table lists in-frame clones only, not all of them. The table lists under 200,000 clones, 79% of them singletons, with under 3% in the top ten. Notes on this clone: Antigen unknown.

V is TRBV9 and J is TRBJ2-7; 8 bases are shared with TRBD2. The source material was PBMCs. The receptor comes from a woman between 45 and 65 years old in good health and CMV-seronegative. CDR3 region: CASSSRTSPYEQYF. The CDR3, as DNA: TGTGCCAGCAGCTCCCGGACTAGCCCATACGAGCAGTACTTC.